A single TCR beta chain is shown here with its context. These data belong to a study of blood T cell repertoires in COVID-19. Background on the study: T cells, B-cell-depleted T cells, or PBMCs provided the cDNA or gDNA that served as material.

Original handling: Amplified reference gene primers provided the basis for estimating nucleated cell counts. The data were produced by immunoSEQ multiplex PCR, yet TCRdb's version contains in-frame clones alone and is incomplete. V, J and clone size were drawn from that table, and D and trimming were deduced from the DNA. The sample shows approximately 140,000 clones, just under 85% of them seen only once. V was pared by 5 bases and J by 6 bases, with 7 bases of the junction left unmatched. Germline lookup yields CDR1 SGHAT and CDR2 FQNNGV. This CDR3 has 14 residues. The sequenced sample was peripheral blood. The TCR originated in a woman in her thirties or forties with active or convalescent COVID-19. The chain links TRBV11-2 to TRBJ1-5; 7 bases are shared with TRBD1. CDR3 bases: TGTGCCAGCAGCCCGGGCAGGGGGAGTCAGCCCCAGCATTTT. Translating gives CASSPGRGSQPQHF. The entire variable domain, with the rest obtained from reference TRBV11-2 and TRBJ1-5, is as follows: EAGVAQSPRYKIIEKRQSVAFWCNPISGHATLYWYQQILGQGPKLLIQFQNNGVVDDSQLPKDRFSAERLKGVDSTLKIQPAKLEDSAVYLCASSPGRGSQPQHFGDGTRLSIL.